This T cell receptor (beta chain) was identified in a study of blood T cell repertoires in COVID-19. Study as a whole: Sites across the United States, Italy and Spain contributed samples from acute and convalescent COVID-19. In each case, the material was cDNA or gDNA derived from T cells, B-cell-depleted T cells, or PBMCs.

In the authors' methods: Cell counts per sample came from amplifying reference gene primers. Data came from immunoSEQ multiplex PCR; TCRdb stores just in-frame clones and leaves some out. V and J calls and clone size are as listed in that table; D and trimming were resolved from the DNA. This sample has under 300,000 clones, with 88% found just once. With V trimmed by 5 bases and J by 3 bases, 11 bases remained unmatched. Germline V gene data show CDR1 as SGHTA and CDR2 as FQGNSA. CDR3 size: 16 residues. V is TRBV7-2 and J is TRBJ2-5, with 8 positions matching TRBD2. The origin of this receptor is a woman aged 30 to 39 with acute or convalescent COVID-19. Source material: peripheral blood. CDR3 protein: CASSPRPGLGKETQYF. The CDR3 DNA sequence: TGTGCCAGCAGCCCAAGACCGGGACTAGGCAAAGAGACCCAGTACTTC.